This T cell receptor beta chain was identified during a study of shared clonotypes between healthy human individuals. As for the study in general: Donor composition was a couple of women and a few men, aged 18 to 49.

The split of CD4+ cells yielded CD45RA+ naive and CD45RA-negative memory subsets. Source study methods: Filtering differed because ImmunoSEQ produced junction-only sequences that carried no quality scores. The data were produced by immunoSEQ multiplex PCR, yet TCRdb's version contains in-frame clones alone and is incomplete. V and J calls plus clone size are reproduced from that table; the DNA served to infer D and trimming. The sample shows 730,000 or so clones, 72% of them seen only once. This clone was recorded only once. Per germline, CDR1 SGHVS and CDR2 FNYEAQ. CDR3 length: 17 amino acids. V was pared by 6 bases and J by 5 bases, with 12 bases of the junction left unmatched.

The source material was memory CD4+ T cells sorted from blood. Subset indicated: CD45RA-negative fraction. This receptor was obtained from a woman aged 30 to 39 in good health. The genes are TRBV7-6 and TRBJ1-4; TRBD1 agrees at 10 bases. As DNA, the CDR3 is TGTGCCAGCAGACGGGACAGGGGCAGGGCGCAAAATGAAAAACTGTTTTTT. Its protein product is CASRRDRGRAQNEKLFF.